This paragraph reports one T cell receptor (beta chain). The data were obtained in a study of human T cells and chemical hapten exposure. Indicated time point: healthy volunteer bleed at 6 weeks. Whole blood that had not been fractionated was the source of extracted total RNA. This CDR3 region has 14 residues. Germline loops: CDR1 SNHLY, CDR2 FYNNEI. Trimming took 3 bases from V and 5 from J; bases not matched to a gene: 1. Single cDNA molecules in the library carried unique molecular identifiers attached during preparation. Per the study methods: TCR counts had a median of about 99,000 per sample and spanned roughly 23,224 to 690,600. TCRdb processed the RACE reads anew with MiXCR; each CDR3 protein has one entry. These V and J calls rely on TCRdb rather than the paper's analysis. The sample lists about 80,000 distinct CDR3 sequences, about 8.6% occurring once.

This sequence joins TRBV2 and TRBJ2-3; 11 nucleotides align to TRBD2. The sample taken for sequencing was whole blood. The receptor's source is a female donor in good health. Some clones in this sample may be carry-over from other donors' samples. CDR3 nucleotide sequence: TGTGCCAGCAGTGAGACTAGCGGGGTAGATACGCAGTATTTT. Translated, it gives CASSETSGVDTQYF. Full variable domain (remainder filled in from reference TRBV2 and TRBJ2-3): EPEVTQTPSHQVTQMGQEVILRCVPISNHLYFYWYRQILGQKVEFLVSFYNNEISEKSEIFDDQFSVERPDGSNFTLKIRSTKLEDSAMYFCASSETSGVDTQYFGPGTRLTVL.